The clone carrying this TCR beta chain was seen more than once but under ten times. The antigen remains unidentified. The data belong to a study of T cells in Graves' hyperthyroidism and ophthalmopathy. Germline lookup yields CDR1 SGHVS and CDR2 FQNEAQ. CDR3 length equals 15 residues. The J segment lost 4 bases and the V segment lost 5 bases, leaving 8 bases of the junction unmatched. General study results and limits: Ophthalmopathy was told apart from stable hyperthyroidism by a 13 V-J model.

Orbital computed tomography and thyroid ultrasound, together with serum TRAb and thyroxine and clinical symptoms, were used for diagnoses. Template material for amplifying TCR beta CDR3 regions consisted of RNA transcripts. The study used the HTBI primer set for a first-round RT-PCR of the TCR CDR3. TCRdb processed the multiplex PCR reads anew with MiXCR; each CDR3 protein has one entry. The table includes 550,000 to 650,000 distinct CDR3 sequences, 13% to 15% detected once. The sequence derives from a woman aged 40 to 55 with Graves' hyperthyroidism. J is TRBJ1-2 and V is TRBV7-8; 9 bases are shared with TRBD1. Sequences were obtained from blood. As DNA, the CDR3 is TGTGCCAGCAGCCCGGGGACAGGGCGGCTCTATGGCTACACCTTC. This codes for CASSPGTGRLYGYTF.